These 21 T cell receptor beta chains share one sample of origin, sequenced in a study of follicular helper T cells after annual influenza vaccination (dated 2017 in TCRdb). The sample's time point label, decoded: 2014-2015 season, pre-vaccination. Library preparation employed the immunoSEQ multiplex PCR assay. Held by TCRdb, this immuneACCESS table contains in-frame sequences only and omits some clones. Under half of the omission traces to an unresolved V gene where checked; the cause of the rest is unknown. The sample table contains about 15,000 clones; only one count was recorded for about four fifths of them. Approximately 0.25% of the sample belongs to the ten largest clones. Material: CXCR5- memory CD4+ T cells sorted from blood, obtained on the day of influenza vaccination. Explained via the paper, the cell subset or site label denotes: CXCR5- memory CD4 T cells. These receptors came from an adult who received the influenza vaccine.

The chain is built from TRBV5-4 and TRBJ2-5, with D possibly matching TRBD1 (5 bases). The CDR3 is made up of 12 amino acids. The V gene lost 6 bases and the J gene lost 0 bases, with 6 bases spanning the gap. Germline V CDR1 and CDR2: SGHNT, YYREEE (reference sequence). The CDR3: CASNRNQETQYF. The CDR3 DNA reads TGTGCCAGCAACAGGAACCAAGAGACCCAGTACTTC. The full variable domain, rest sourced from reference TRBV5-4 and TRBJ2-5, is ETGVTQSPTHLIKTRGQQVTLRCSSQSGHNTVSWYQQALGQGPQFIFQYYREEENGRGNFPPRFSGLQFPNYSSELNVNALELDDSALYLCASNRNQETQYFGPGTRLLVL.

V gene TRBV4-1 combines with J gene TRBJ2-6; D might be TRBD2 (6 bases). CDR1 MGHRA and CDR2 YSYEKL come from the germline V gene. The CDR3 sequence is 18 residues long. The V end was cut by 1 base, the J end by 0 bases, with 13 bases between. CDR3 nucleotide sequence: TGCGCCAGCAGCCAAGCGGAGGGAAAGAGCTCTGGGGCCAACGTCCTGACTTTC. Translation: CASSQAEGKSSGANVLTF.

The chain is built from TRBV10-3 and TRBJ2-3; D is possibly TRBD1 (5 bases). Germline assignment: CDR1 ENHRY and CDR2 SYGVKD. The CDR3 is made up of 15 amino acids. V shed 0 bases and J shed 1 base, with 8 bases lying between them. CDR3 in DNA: TGTGCCATCAGTGAGTCTCAGGGTCGCACAGATACGCAGTATTTT. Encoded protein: CAISESQGRTDTQYF.

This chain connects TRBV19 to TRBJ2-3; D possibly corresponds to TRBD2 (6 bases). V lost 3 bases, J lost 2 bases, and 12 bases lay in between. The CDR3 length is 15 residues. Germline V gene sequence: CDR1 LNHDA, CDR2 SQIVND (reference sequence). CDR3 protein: CASSIWAGPTDTQYF. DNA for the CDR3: TGTGCCAGTAGTATCTGGGCGGGGCCCACAGATACGCAGTATTTT.

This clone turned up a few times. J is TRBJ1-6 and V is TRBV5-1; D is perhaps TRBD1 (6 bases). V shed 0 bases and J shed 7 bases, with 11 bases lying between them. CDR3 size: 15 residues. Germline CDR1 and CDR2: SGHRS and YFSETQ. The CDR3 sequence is CASSLVAGENSPLHF. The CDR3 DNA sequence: TGCGCCAGCAGCTTGGTTGCAGGGGAAAATTCACCCCTCCACTTT.

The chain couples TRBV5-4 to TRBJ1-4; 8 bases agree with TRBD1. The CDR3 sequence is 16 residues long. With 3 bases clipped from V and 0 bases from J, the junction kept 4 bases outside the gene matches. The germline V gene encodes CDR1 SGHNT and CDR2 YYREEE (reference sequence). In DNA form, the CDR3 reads TGTGCCAGCAGCTCTCAACAGGGGGCAACTAATGAAAAACTGTTTTTT. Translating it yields CASSSQQGATNEKLFF.

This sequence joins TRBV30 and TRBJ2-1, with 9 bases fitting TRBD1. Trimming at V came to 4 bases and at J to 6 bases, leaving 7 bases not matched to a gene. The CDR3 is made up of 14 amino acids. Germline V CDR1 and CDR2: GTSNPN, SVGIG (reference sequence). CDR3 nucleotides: TGTGCCTGGAAGGGAACAGGGGGCTTCAATGAGCAGTTCTTC. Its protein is CAWKGTGGFNEQFF.

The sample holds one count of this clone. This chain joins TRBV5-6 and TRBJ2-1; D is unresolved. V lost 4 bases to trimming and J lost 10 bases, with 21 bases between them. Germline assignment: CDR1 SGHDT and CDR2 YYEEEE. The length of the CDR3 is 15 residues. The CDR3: CASSVPELDAPEQFF. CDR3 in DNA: TGTGCCAGCAGCGTGCCGGAACTGGACGCGCCGGAGCAGTTCTTC.

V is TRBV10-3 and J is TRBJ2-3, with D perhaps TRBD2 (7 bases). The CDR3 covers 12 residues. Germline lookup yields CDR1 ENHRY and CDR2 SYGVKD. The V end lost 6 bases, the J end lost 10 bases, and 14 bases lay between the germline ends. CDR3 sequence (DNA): TGTGCCATCAGAGGGGGACTATCGGCGCAGTATTTT. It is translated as CAIRGGLSAQYF.

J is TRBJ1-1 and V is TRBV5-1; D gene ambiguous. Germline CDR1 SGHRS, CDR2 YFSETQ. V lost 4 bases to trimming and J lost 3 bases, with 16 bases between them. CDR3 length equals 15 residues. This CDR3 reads CASSPRVSGDTEAFF. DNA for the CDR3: TGCGCCAGCAGCCCGCGGGTTAGCGGGGACACTGAAGCTTTCTTT.

The CDR3 DNA reads as TGTGCCAGCAGTCGGACGGTGCAAGAGACCCAGTACTTC. Protein product: CASSRTVQETQYF. The rearrangement links TRBV2 to TRBJ2-5; D remains unclear. V lost 5 bases and J lost 2, with 9 bases in between. Germline lookup yields CDR1 SNHLY and CDR2 FYNNEI. The length of the CDR3 is 13 residues.

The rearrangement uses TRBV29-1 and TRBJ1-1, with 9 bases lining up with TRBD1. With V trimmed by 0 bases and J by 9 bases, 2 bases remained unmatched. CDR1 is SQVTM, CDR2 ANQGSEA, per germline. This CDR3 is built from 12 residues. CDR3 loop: CSVEDTGGKAFF. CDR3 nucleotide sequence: TGCAGCGTTGAAGATACAGGGGGCAAAGCTTTCTTT. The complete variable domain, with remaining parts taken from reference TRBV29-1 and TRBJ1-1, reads SAVISQKPSRDICQRGTSLTIQCQVDSQVTMMFWYRQQPGQSLTLIATANQGSEATYESGFVIDKFPISRPNLTFSTLTVSNMSPEDSSIYLCSVEDTGGKAFFGQGTRLTVV.

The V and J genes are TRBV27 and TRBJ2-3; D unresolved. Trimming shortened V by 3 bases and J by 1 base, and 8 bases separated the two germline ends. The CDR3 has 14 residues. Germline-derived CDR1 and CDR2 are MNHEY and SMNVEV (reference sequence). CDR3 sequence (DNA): TGTGCCAGCAGTTTTAATAGAGGCACAGATACGCAGTATTTT. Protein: CASSFNRGTDTQYF.

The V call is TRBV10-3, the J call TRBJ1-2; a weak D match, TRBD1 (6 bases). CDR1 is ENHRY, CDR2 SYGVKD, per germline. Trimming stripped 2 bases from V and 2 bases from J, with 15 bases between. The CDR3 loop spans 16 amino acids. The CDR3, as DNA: TGTGCCATCAGTGAGACCCCGGCAGGGGAAAACTATGGCTACACCTTC. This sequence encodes CAISETPAGENYGYTF.

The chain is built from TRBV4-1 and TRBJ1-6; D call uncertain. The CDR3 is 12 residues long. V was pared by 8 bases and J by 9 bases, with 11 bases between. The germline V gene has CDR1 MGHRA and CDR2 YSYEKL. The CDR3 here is CASGGLGSPLHF. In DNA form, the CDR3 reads TGCGCCAGCGGAGGGTTGGGTTCACCCCTCCACTTT.

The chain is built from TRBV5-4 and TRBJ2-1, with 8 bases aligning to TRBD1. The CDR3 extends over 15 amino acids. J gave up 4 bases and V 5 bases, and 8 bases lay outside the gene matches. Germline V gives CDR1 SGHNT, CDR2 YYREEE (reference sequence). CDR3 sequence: CASRVDRGTYNEQFF. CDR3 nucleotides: TGTGCCAGCAGAGTCGACAGGGGCACTTACAATGAGCAGTTCTTC.

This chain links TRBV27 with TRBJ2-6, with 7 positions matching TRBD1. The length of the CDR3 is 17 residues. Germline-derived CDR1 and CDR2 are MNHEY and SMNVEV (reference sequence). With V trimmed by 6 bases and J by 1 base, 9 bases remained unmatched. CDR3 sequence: CASRESGQQSGANVLTF. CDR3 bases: TGTGCCAGCAGGGAATCGGGACAGCAATCTGGGGCCAACGTCCTGACTTTC.

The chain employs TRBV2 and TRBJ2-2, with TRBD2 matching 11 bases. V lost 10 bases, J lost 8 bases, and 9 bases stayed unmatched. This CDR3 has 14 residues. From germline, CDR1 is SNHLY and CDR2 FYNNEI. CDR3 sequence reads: CATLTSGVSGELFF. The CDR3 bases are TGTGCCACCCTGACTAGCGGGGTGTCAGGGGAGCTGTTTTTT.

Written as DNA, the CDR3 is TGCGCCAGCAGCCGCGGACTAGCGGGGTTAGTCACAGATACGCAGTATTTT. Amino acid sequence: CASSRGLAGLVTDTQYF. J is TRBJ2-3 and V is TRBV4-1; 12 nucleotides match TRBD2. The CDR3 is 17 amino acids. V dropped 4 bases and J dropped 2; count of bases not matched to a gene: 7. CDR1 is MGHRA and CDR2 is YSYEKL in the germline V gene.

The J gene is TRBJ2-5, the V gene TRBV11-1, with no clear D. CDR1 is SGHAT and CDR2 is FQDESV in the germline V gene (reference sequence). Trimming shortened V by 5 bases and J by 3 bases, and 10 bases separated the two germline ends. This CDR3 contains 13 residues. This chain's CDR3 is CASSRSTKETQYF. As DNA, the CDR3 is TGTGCCAGCAGCCGAAGTACTAAAGAGACCCAGTACTTC. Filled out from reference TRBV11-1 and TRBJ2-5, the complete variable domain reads EAEVAQSPRYKITEKSQAVAFWCDPISGHATLYWYRQILGQGPELLVQFQDESVVDDSQLPKDRFSAERLKGVDSTLKIQPAELGDSAMYLCASSRSTKETQYFGPGTRLLVL.

DNA of the CDR3: TGCAGTGTCGCACAGGGACACGAGCAGTACTTC. Amino acid sequence: CSVAQGHEQYF. The chain carries TRBV20-1 and TRBJ2-7; the D gene is possibly TRBD1 (6 bases). CDR1 and CDR2 from the germline V gene are DFQATT and SNEGSKA (reference sequence). Trimming shortened V by 7 bases and J by 5 bases, and 12 bases separated the two germline ends. There are 11 residues in the CDR3.